Presented here are 30 T cell receptor beta chains from one specimen sequenced in a study of blood T cell repertoires in COVID-19. Sequenced by immunoSEQ multiplex PCR; TCRdb stores in-frame clones only, minus some. The sample contains 350,000 to 450,000 clones, roughly nine tenths of which appear only once. Sequenced material: PBMCs or T cells enriched from blood (not recorded which). Every receptor here comes from a man under 40 who had recovered from COVID-19.

The chain combines TRBV11-1 with TRBJ2-3; no definite D call. The germline V and J ends were trimmed by 2 bases and 4 bases, with 16 bases remaining between them. Germline V gene data show CDR1 as SGHAT and CDR2 as FQDESV (reference sequence). This CDR3 spans 16 amino acids. The CDR3 DNA reads TGTGCCAGCAGCTTAAGTGAGTCGGGTCCGGCAGATACGCAGTATTTT. Translation gives CASSLSESGPADTQYF.

The V gene is TRBV13, the J gene TRBJ1-1; TRBD1 is a possible D gene (6 bases). Trimming shortened V by 5 bases and J by 0 bases, and 13 bases separated the two germline ends. Germline V CDR1 and CDR2: PRHDT, FYEKMQ (reference sequence). This CDR3 spans 15 amino acids. The CDR3 sequence is CASSLGQWLNTEAFF. CDR3 bases: TGTGCCAGCAGCCTCGGACAGTGGCTGAACACTGAAGCTTTCTTT. The variable domain in full, completed from reference TRBV13 and TRBJ1-1, reads AAGVIQSPRHLIKEKRETATLKCYPIPRHDTVYWYQQGPGQDPQFLISFYEKMQSDKGSIPDRFSAQQFSDYHSELNMSSLELGDSALYFCASSLGQWLNTEAFFGQGTRLTVV.

The gene calls are TRBV29-1 and TRBJ2-3; D possibly corresponds to TRBD1 (5 bases). CDR1 and CDR2 from the germline V gene are SQVTM and ANQGSEA. This CDR3 is built from 13 residues. With 4 bases removed from V and 1 base from J, the gap between germline ends came to 9 bases. CDR3 nucleotide sequence: TGCAGCGTTGCAGGGAAGGGCACAGATACGCAGTATTTT. Translation gives CSVAGKGTDTQYF.

V usage is TRBV19 and J usage is TRBJ2-1, with 14 positions matching TRBD2. Germline-derived CDR1 and CDR2 are LNHDA and SQIVND (reference sequence). This CDR3 is built from 17 residues. Trimming at V came to 3 bases and at J to 8 bases, leaving 9 bases not matched to a gene. Written as DNA, the CDR3 is TGTGCCAGTAGTATTAGACTAGCGGGAGGGCAAAAGGATGAGCAGTTCTTC. This gives the protein CASSIRLAGGQKDEQFF. The full variable domain, in which reference TRBV19 and TRBJ2-1 provide the parts outside the CDR3, is DGGITQSPKYLFRKEGQNVTLSCEQNLNHDAMYWYRQDPGQGLRLIYYSQIVNDFQKGDIAEGYSVSREKKESFPLTVTSAQKNPTAFYLCASSIRLAGGQKDEQFFGPGTRLTVL.

The gene calls are TRBV14 and TRBJ2-1; D is unclear. Trimming pared 0 bases from V and 10 bases from J, leaving 13 bases between. In germline, CDR1 is SGHDN, CDR2 FVKESK. This CDR3 spans 14 amino acids. The CDR3 DNA sequence: TGTGCCAGCAGCCAAGATCTTCCCCCTGGCGAGCAGTTCTTC. It yields the protein CASSQDLPPGEQFF.

This clone occurred once. The V and J genes are TRBV10-3 and TRBJ2-2, with TRBD2 matching 12 bases. In germline, CDR1 is ENHRY, CDR2 SYGVKD. Trimming took 6 bases from V and 4 from J; bases not matched to a gene: 6. CDR3 size: 16 residues. In DNA, the CDR3 is TGTGCCATCAGCACCGGACTAGCGGGAACCACCGGGGAGCTGTTTTTT. Its translation: CAISTGLAGTTGELFF.

CDR3 bases: TGCGCCAGCAGCCAGCCACAAGCCGGGACTCGAGCCTACGAGCAGTACTTC. The encoded protein is CASSQPQAGTRAYEQYF. The chain carries TRBV4-1 and TRBJ2-7; D possibly corresponds to TRBD2 (6 bases). The CDR3 loop spans 17 amino acids. CDR1 MGHRA and CDR2 YSYEKL come from the germline V gene. Trimming removed 3 bases from V and 2 bases from J, with 20 bases in between.

The chain carries TRBV3-1 (or the pseudogene TRBV3-2) and TRBJ2-1, with D maybe TRBD2 (5 bases). Looked up from germline, CDR1 is LGHDT and CDR2 is YNNKEL (reference sequence). Trimming took 0 bases from V and 0 from J, leaving 21 bases between them. The CDR3 extends over 20 amino acids. The CDR3: CASSQEVRMLQRSSYNEQFF. In DNA form, the CDR3 reads TGTGCCAGCAGCCAAGAAGTTCGGATGCTGCAGCGGAGCTCCTACAATGAGCAGTTCTTC.

The chain is built from TRBV23-1 and TRBJ1-2; 9 bases are a match to TRBD1. TRBV23-1 is designated an ORF whose function remains uncertain. There are 14 residues in the CDR3. V shed 4 bases, J shed 7 bases, and the junction held 7 bases outside the gene matches. CDR3 bases: TGCGCCAGCAGTCCCCGGGACAGGGTTTTTGGCTACACCTTC. This encodes CASSPRDRVFGYTF.

The chain combines TRBV27 with TRBJ1-2; D might be TRBD1 (6 bases). Germline V gene sequence: CDR1 MNHEY, CDR2 SMNVEV (reference sequence). The CDR3 sequence is 13 residues long. V was shortened by 4 bases and J by 4 bases, with 10 bases between the two germline ends. The CDR3 here is CASSSDRVYGYTF. The CDR3 DNA is TGTGCCAGCAGTTCGGACAGAGTCTATGGCTACACCTTC.

This chain links TRBV7-9 with TRBJ2-1, with D hard to call. Per the germline V gene, CDR1 is SEHNR and CDR2 is FQNEAQ (reference sequence). Deletions cut 4 bases from V and 7 bases from J, with 23 bases between. The CDR3 is 17 amino acids. DNA of the CDR3: TGTGCCAGCAGCTCTGATCGGGTCAGCCGGGTGCGTAATGAGCAGTTCTTC. Translating gives CASSSDRVSRVRNEQFF.

The chain is built from TRBV5-1 and TRBJ1-5; tentative D call: TRBD1 (6 bases). CDR1 and CDR2 (germline): SGHRS, YFSETQ. The CDR3 covers 14 residues. Trimming removed 4 bases from V and 11 bases from J, with 19 bases in between. CDR3 bases: TGCGCCAGCAGCGCCTGGGCAGGGGATCTGGCCCAGCATTTT. Its protein product is CASSAWAGDLAQHF.

The chain joins TRBV5-4 to TRBJ1-2; no firm D call. Germline assignment: CDR1 SGHNT and CDR2 YYREEE (reference sequence). V lost 0 bases to trimming and J lost 5 bases, with 17 bases between them. The length of the CDR3 is 16 residues. The CDR3 DNA reads as TGTGCCAGCAGCTTGGATAACCAAGGAGGTGATTATGGCTACACCTTC. It encodes CASSLDNQGGDYGYTF.

The V call is TRBV7-9, the J call TRBJ2-2, with TRBD1 matching 7 bases. V lost 5 bases, J lost 6 bases, and 3 bases stayed unmatched. CDR3 length: 13 amino acids. Germline V lookup: CDR1 SEHNR, CDR2 FQNEAQ (reference sequence). CDR3 DNA sequence: TGTGCCAGCAGCGACAGGGTTTCCGGGGAGCTGTTTTTT. Encoded protein: CASSDRVSGELFF.

This chain uses TRBV27 with TRBJ1-4, with D perhaps TRBD1 (6 bases). The ends were cut back, 5 bases at V and 10 bases at J, with 8 bases in the middle. The CDR3 totals 11 residues. Germline CDR1 is MNHEY and CDR2 is SMNVEV (reference sequence). The CDR3 spells CASSARGKLFF. CDR3 coding DNA: TGTGCCAGCAGTGCCAGGGGAAAACTGTTTTTT. Using reference TRBV27 and TRBJ1-4 for the parts outside the CDR3, the full variable domain is EAQVTQNPRYLITVTGKKLTVTCSQNMNHEYMSWYRQDPGLGLRQIYYSMNVEVTDKGDVPEGYKVSRKEKRNFPLILESPSPNQTSLYFCASSARGKLFFGSGTQLSVL.

DNA of the CDR3: TGCAGCGTTGAAGAGTTCGGACAGGGGGCGCGCTATGGCTACACCTTC. It translates to CSVEEFGQGARYGYTF. The V gene is TRBV29-1, the J gene TRBJ1-2; 11 nucleotides agree with TRBD1. Germline V gene lookup returns CDR1 SQVTM and CDR2 ANQGSEA. V lost 0 bases and J lost 4; bases outside the gene matches: 7. This CDR3 contains 16 residues. Filled out from reference TRBV29-1 and TRBJ1-2, the complete variable domain reads SAVISQKPSRDICQRGTSLTIQCQVDSQVTMMFWYRQQPGQSLTLIATANQGSEATYESGFVIDKFPISRPNLTFSTLTVSNMSPEDSSIYLCSVEEFGQGARYGYTFGSGTRLTVV.

The V call is TRBV7-2, the J call TRBJ2-7, with 8 nucleotides matching TRBD2. After removal of 5 bases from V and 6 bases from J, the junction contained 12 bases not matched to a gene. The germline V gene encodes CDR1 SGHTA and CDR2 FQGNSA. The CDR3 consists of 15 residues. CDR3 protein: CASSPLTSAYGEQYF. The CDR3 DNA is TGTGCCAGCAGCCCGTTGACTAGCGCTTATGGCGAGCAGTACTTC. The whole variable domain, remainder taken from reference TRBV7-2 and TRBJ2-7, is GAGVSQSPSNKVTEKGKDVELRCDPISGHTALYWYRQSLGQGLEFLIYFQGNSAPDKSGLPSDRFSAERTGGSVSTLTIQRTQQEDSAVYLCASSPLTSAYGEQYFGPGTRLTVT.

This clone was found a few times. The genes are TRBV15 and TRBJ1-3, with TRBD1 as a possible D gene (5 bases). Germline values: CDR1 LNHNV, CDR2 YYDKDF (reference sequence). The CDR3 extends over 15 amino acids. V was shortened by 5 bases and J by 4 bases, with 15 bases between the two germline ends. Here the CDR3 DNA reads TGTGCCACCAGCGCAGGAAGGGGTGGCGGAAACACCATATATTTT. It codes for CATSAGRGGGNTIYF.

This clone is a singleton in its sample. The chain uses TRBV14 and TRBJ2-5; 8 positions match TRBD1. The germline V gene has CDR1 SGHDN and CDR2 FVKESK. The CDR3 runs 14 residues. Unmatched junction bases numbered 6, after V lost 5 bases and J lost 4 bases. CDR3 residues: CASSNDRGVETQYF. The CDR3 coding sequence is TGTGCCAGCAGCAACGACAGGGGAGTAGAGACCCAGTACTTC.

V and J are TRBV7-6 and TRBJ2-7, with D possibly being TRBD2 (6 bases). The CDR3 runs 16 residues. CDR1 is SGHVS, CDR2 FNYEAQ, per germline. V was cut by 0 bases and J by 2 bases, with 14 bases left in between. CDR3 loop: CASSLAITEGPYEQYF. The CDR3 nucleotides read TGTGCCAGCAGCTTAGCGATTACGGAGGGACCCTACGAGCAGTACTTC.

J is TRBJ1-5 and V is TRBV28; TRBD1 matches at 8 bases. V dropped 4 bases and J dropped 7; count of bases not matched to a gene: 12. The CDR3 runs to 16 residues. Germline values: CDR1 MDHEN, CDR2 SYDVKM. CDR3 in DNA: TGTGCCAGCAGTTATGGACAGGGTGGTGTGGACCAGCCCCAGCATTTT. Protein sequence: CASSYGQGGVDQPQHF.

The chain uses TRBV19 and TRBJ1-4; 7 bases are a match to TRBD1. The germline V gene encodes CDR1 LNHDA and CDR2 SQIVND (reference sequence). The CDR3 contains 16 residues. Losses at the gene ends were 4 bases for V and 5 bases for J; bases not matched to a gene: 10. In nucleotides, the CDR3 is TGTGCCAGTAGTAGGGGGTCGGGGACAGTAAATGAAAAACTGTTTTTT. It yields the protein CASSRGSGTVNEKLFF.

This clone was recorded a few times. This chain uses TRBV5-5 with TRBJ1-2, with D uncertain. This CDR3 has 13 amino acids. V lost 2 bases and J 10 bases, leaving 15 bases between the germline ends. Germline CDR1 is SGHKS and CDR2 is YYEKEE (reference sequence). CDR3 residues: CASSFEHHDPYTF. The DNA for the CDR3 is TGTGCCAGCAGCTTCGAGCACCACGATCCCTACACCTTC. Full variable domain (missing parts from reference TRBV5-5 and TRBJ1-2): DAGVTQSPTHLIKTRGQQVTLRCSPISGHKSVSWYQQVLGQGPQFIFQYYEKEERGRGNFPDRFSARQFPNYSSELNVNALLLGDSALYLCASSFEHHDPYTFGSGTRLTVV.

This clone was counted between two and nine times. The chain links TRBV2 to TRBJ1-2; 8 bases line up with TRBD1. Germline CDR1 SNHLY, CDR2 FYNNEI. The CDR3 extends over 13 amino acids. Germline trimming cut 8 bases from V and 2 bases from J; bases unmatched to any gene: 4. CDR3 nucleotide sequence: TGTGCCAGCTTGGGACAGGTGAACTATGGCTACACCTTC. This gives the protein CASLGQVNYGYTF.

The gene calls are TRBV12-3 or TRBV12-4 and TRBJ2-1, with D perhaps matching TRBD1 (6 bases). The V gene lost 4 bases and the J gene lost 9 bases, with 10 bases spanning the gap. The CDR3 is 12 residues long. CDR3 nucleotide sequence: TGTGCCAGCAGTTACGGACAGACTGAGCAGTTCTTC. Amino acids: CASSYGQTEQFF.

V gene TRBV6-5 combines with J gene TRBJ1-3, with no clear D. Per germline, CDR1 MNHEY and CDR2 SVGAGI. Deletions cut 2 bases from V and 3 bases from J, with 11 bases between. The CDR3 has 15 residues. This chain's CDR3 is CASSYRLGGGNTIYF. CDR3 DNA sequence: TGTGCCAGCAGTTACAGGCTTGGCGGTGGAAACACCATATATTTT.

CDR3 amino acids: CASIPGLEETQYF. The CDR3 nucleotides are TGTGCCAGCATCCCAGGACTTGAAGAGACCCAGTACTTC. The chain is built from TRBV7-9 and TRBJ2-5; D might be TRBD2 (5 bases). The CDR3 has 13 residues. Germline CDR1 SEHNR, CDR2 FQNEAQ (reference sequence). V lost 7 bases and J lost 3, with 12 bases in between.

This clone was seen only a few times. The chain carries TRBV2 and TRBJ1-5; TRBD1 agrees at 9 bases. V shed 6 bases and J 5 bases; nucleotides not matched to a gene: 20. This CDR3 contains 19 residues. Germline assignment: CDR1 SNHLY and CDR2 FYNNEI. The CDR3 DNA reads TGTGCCAGCAGATTATCACAAATTCTGGACAGGGGCCGGGATCAGCCCCAGCATTTT. It is translated as CASRLSQILDRGRDQPQHF.

Regarding this clone: Different DNA sequences within this sample yield the same CDR3. The CDR3 loop is CASSVAGDTEAFF. The CDR3 coding sequence is TGTGCCAGCAGCGTAGCGGGGGATACTGAAGCTTTCTTT. The V and J genes are TRBV9 and TRBJ1-1, with D possibly being TRBD1 (5 bases). This CDR3 has 13 residues. Trimming removed 0 bases from V and 5 bases from J, with 8 bases in between. In germline, CDR1 is SGDLS, CDR2 YYNGEE.

This sequence joins TRBV6-5 and TRBJ2-5; TRBD1 matches at 11 bases. Looked up from germline, CDR1 is MNHEY and CDR2 is SVGAGI. J was trimmed by 4 bases and V by 7 bases; bases with no gene match: 2. CDR3 length equals 13 residues. The chain's CDR3 is CASTGTGGETQYF. Here the CDR3 DNA reads TGTGCCAGCACTGGGACAGGGGGAGAGACCCAGTACTTC.